The 27 T cell receptor beta chains below were found in one sample sequenced in a study of control samples from healthy donors and cancer patients. Measured with immunoSEQ multiplex PCR; TCRdb has only the in-frame clones, and not every one. This table has 100,000 or so clones, roughly nine tenths appearing once. Sample: blood. These receptors were collected from a woman aged 25 to 39 in good health.

The V and J genes are TRBV5-4 and TRBJ2-7, with TRBD1 matching over 7 bases. Germline loops: CDR1 SGHNT, CDR2 YYREEE (reference sequence). Germline trimming cut 4 bases from V and 7 bases from J; bases unmatched to any gene: 11. This CDR3 is built from 14 residues. CDR3 region: CASSQRQGPSEQYF. The DNA for the CDR3 is TGTGCCAGCAGCCAGCGACAGGGCCCTTCGGAGCAGTACTTC.

This clone was observed a few times. This sequence joins TRBV19 and TRBJ1-1; maybe TRBD1 (5 bases). The CDR3 has 16 amino acids. Deletions cut 6 bases from V and 4 bases from J, with 21 bases between. The germline CDR1 and CDR2 sequences are LNHDA and SQIVND (reference sequence). The CDR3 nucleotides read TGTGCCAGTAGACGGACACATGGGGGGTTTAGCACTGAAGCTTTCTTT. Residues: CASRRTHGGFSTEAFF.

V gene TRBV27 combines with J gene TRBJ1-1, with 10 nucleotides matching TRBD1. With 5 bases clipped from V and 6 bases from J, the junction kept 6 bases outside the gene matches. This CDR3 spans 14 amino acids. CDR1 is MNHEY, CDR2 SMNVEV, per germline (reference sequence). In nucleotides, the CDR3 is TGTGCCAGCAGTGTCCGGGACAGGGGACCTGAAGCTTTCTTT. It yields the protein CASSVRDRGPEAFF.

V and J are TRBV5-6 and TRBJ2-1; D may be TRBD2 (5 bases). V lost 3 bases and J lost 7, with 8 bases in between. The CDR3 runs to 12 residues. Germline assignment: CDR1 SGHDT and CDR2 YYEEEE. The CDR3 nucleotides are TGTGCCAGCAGCTCCTGGGAGAATGAGCAGTTCTTC. Its translation is CASSSWENEQFF.

The rearrangement links TRBV6-5 to TRBJ1-1, with a weak D call TRBD1 (6 bases). V shed 6 bases and J shed 1 base, with 12 bases lying between them. CDR3 size: 14 residues. The germline gives CDR1 MNHEY, CDR2 SVGAGI. CDR3 in amino acids: CASSAGHTNTEAFF. As DNA, the CDR3 is TGTGCCAGCAGCGCGGGACATACGAACACTGAAGCTTTCTTT.

Details on this clone: The sample holds other DNA sequences that translate to the same CDR3. This chain connects TRBV7-9 to TRBJ1-5; possibly TRBD1 for D (5 bases). Germline assignment: CDR1 SEHNR and CDR2 FQNEAQ (reference sequence). The CDR3 totals 15 residues. V lost 5 bases and J 7 bases, leaving 18 bases between the germline ends. The CDR3 here is CASSLTPGTNQPQHF. The DNA of the CDR3 is TGTGCCAGCAGCCTAACGCCGGGGACTAACCAGCCCCAGCATTTT. The complete variable domain, with remaining parts taken from reference TRBV7-9 and TRBJ1-5, reads DTGVSQNPRHKITKRGQNVTFRCDPISEHNRLYWYRQTLGQGPEFLTYFQNEAQLEKSRLLSDRFSAERPKGSFSTLEIQRTEQGDSAMYLCASSLTPGTNQPQHFGDGTRLSIL.

This clone was counted once. This chain links TRBV12-3 or TRBV12-4 with TRBJ1-2; D ambiguous. The CDR3 runs to 13 residues. V gave up 1 base and J gave up 4 bases, with 7 bases separating them. The CDR3 nucleotides read TGTGCCAGCAGTTTAGGGCAAATCTATGGCTACACCTTC. This sequence encodes CASSLGQIYGYTF.

The V gene is TRBV15, the J gene TRBJ1-5; unclear D gene. There are 15 residues in the CDR3. Trimming stripped 3 bases from V and 3 bases from J, with 12 bases between. Germline V gene lookup returns CDR1 LNHNV and CDR2 YYDKDF (reference sequence). The CDR3 DNA is TGTGCCACCAGCAGGCCCGACGGATCCAATCAGCCCCAGCATTTT. It is translated as CATSRPDGSNQPQHF.

In its sample, this clone was seen once. This rearrangement joins TRBV27 to TRBJ1-1; D is unresolved. The length of the CDR3 is 15 residues. Germline V gene data show CDR1 as MNHEY and CDR2 as SMNVEV (reference sequence). Trimming took off 4 bases at V and 1 base at J, with 13 bases between the two ends. The CDR3 DNA sequence: TGTGCCAGCAGTTCCACCCGGCGGGGGAACACTGAAGCTTTCTTT. Translation: CASSSTRRGNTEAFF.

The chain links TRBV19 to TRBJ1-2; D might be TRBD1 (6 bases). CDR3 length: 14 amino acids. Trimming stripped 5 bases from V and 4 bases from J, with 14 bases between. CDR1 and CDR2 (germline): LNHDA, SQIVND (reference sequence). The DNA of the CDR3 is TGTGCCAGTAGTTTGGACGGGACACCCTATGGCTACACCTTC. Its protein product is CASSLDGTPYGYTF.

The gene calls are TRBV5-3 and TRBJ1-1, with D perhaps matching TRBD1 (6 bases). TRBV5-3 falls under the ORF class, with uncertain function. The CDR3 is 15 amino acids. Trimming shortened V by 5 bases and J by 8 bases, and 22 bases separated the two germline ends. CDR3 sequence: CARRPIYREAGEAFF. CDR3 bases: TGTGCCAGAAGGCCGATCTACAGGGAAGCAGGAGAAGCTTTCTTT.

This sequence joins TRBV7-9 and TRBJ2-3; TRBD2 matches 13 bases. This CDR3 contains 17 residues. Trimming took 2 bases from V and 10 from J; bases not matched to a gene: 12. Germline V gene lookup returns CDR1 SEHNR and CDR2 FQNEAQ (reference sequence). CDR3 residues: CASSLFLGTSGVGAQYF. DNA of the CDR3: TGTGCCAGCAGCTTATTCCTAGGGACTAGCGGGGTTGGAGCGCAGTATTTT.

The chain is built from TRBV18 and TRBJ1-3; D perhaps matches TRBD1 (5 bases). The V end lost 4 bases, the J end lost 1 base, and 17 bases lay between the germline ends. CDR3 size: 17 residues. The germline CDR1 and CDR2 sequences are KGHSH and LQKENI. CDR3 protein: CASSLTPAGVSGNTIYF. The CDR3 DNA sequence: TGTGCCAGCTCACTAACACCGGCGGGGGTGTCTGGAAACACCATATATTTT.

This chain joins TRBV18 and TRBJ1-6, with 10 bases identical to TRBD1. V lost 3 bases, J lost 7 bases, and 3 bases stayed unmatched. The germline gives CDR1 KGHSH, CDR2 LQKENI. This CDR3 has 15 residues. CDR3 protein: CASSPRQGANSPLHF. The CDR3 bases are TGTGCCAGCTCACCGCGACAGGGGGCGAATTCACCCCTCCACTTT. The full variable domain, in which reference TRBV18 and TRBJ1-6 provide the parts outside the CDR3, is NAGVMQNPRHLVRRRGQEARLRCSPMKGHSHVYWYRQLPEEGLKFMVYLQKENIIDESGMPKERFSAEFPKEGPSILRIQQVVRGDSAAYFCASSPRQGANSPLHFGNGTRLTVT.

This sequence joins TRBV7-8 and TRBJ1-4, with D hard to call. This CDR3 contains 12 residues. Germline loops: CDR1 SGHVS, CDR2 FQNEAQ. V was cut by 1 base and J by 14 bases, with 11 bases left in between. The chain's CDR3 is CASSLVGRRLFF. DNA for the CDR3: TGTGCCAGCAGCTTAGTGGGCCGGAGGCTGTTTTTT.

V gene TRBV30 combines with J gene TRBJ2-1; maybe TRBD2 (5 bases). The CDR3 extends over 15 amino acids. Trimming took off 2 bases at V and 0 bases at J, with 11 bases between the two ends. In germline, CDR1 is GTSNPN, CDR2 SVGIG (reference sequence). CDR3: CAWSLGLGSYNEQFF. Written as DNA, the CDR3 is TGTGCCTGGAGTCTAGGACTTGGCTCCTACAATGAGCAGTTCTTC.

This chain uses TRBV6-5 with TRBJ2-7; D is ambiguous. The CDR3 extends over 13 amino acids. The germline gives CDR1 MNHEY, CDR2 SVGAGI. Deletions cut 6 bases from V and 2 bases from J, with 11 bases between. CDR3 amino acids: CASRLSDTYEQYF. As DNA, the CDR3 is TGTGCCAGCAGGCTCTCAGATACCTACGAGCAGTACTTC.

V and J are TRBV6-2 or TRBV6-3 and TRBJ2-7; unclear D gene. The CDR3 length is 11 residues. Trimming took 6 bases from V and 5 from J, leaving 8 bases between them. Germline V gene sequence: CDR1 MNHEY, CDR2 SVGEGT. This CDR3 reads CASSRSHEQYF. The CDR3 DNA sequence: TGTGCCAGCAGCCGGAGCCACGAGCAGTACTTC.

This chain links TRBV19 with TRBJ2-1; 8 nucleotides match TRBD2. V gave up 7 bases and J gave up 1 base; unmatched junction bases: 12. The CDR3 has 17 residues. Germline loops: CDR1 LNHDA, CDR2 SQIVND (reference sequence). The CDR3 region is CASTGREGPLSYNEQFF. In DNA, the CDR3 is TGTGCCAGTACGGGTCGGGAGGGCCCCCTATCCTACAATGAGCAGTTCTTC. Full variable domain (remainder filled in from reference TRBV19 and TRBJ2-1): DGGITQSPKYLFRKEGQNVTLSCEQNLNHDAMYWYRQDPGQGLRLIYYSQIVNDFQKGDIAEGYSVSREKKESFPLTVTSAQKNPTAFYLCASTGREGPLSYNEQFFGPGTRLTVL.

The chain links TRBV6-4 to TRBJ2-1, with TRBD1 identical over 8 bases. The ends lost 6 bases at V and 0 bases at J; junction bases unmatched: 7. In germline, CDR1 is MRHNA, CDR2 SNTAGT. CDR3 length equals 16 residues. The CDR3 DNA reads as TGTGCCAGCAGAGCTGGGGGGACAGGCTCCTACAATGAGCAGTTCTTC. This sequence encodes CASRAGGTGSYNEQFF.

This clone was counted between two and nine times. The chain joins TRBV7-3 to TRBJ1-5; TRBD1 matches 8 bases. The CDR3 loop spans 14 amino acids. J gave up 6 bases and V 3 bases, and 4 bases lay outside the gene matches. Germline V gene lookup returns CDR1 SGHTA and CDR2 FQGTGA. CDR3 protein: CASSFGTGGQPQHF. The CDR3, as DNA: TGTGCCAGCAGCTTTGGGACAGGCGGTCAGCCCCAGCATTTT.

The chain combines TRBV7-2 with TRBJ1-4, with D perhaps matching TRBD1 (5 bases). The CDR3 spans 17 residues. The V and J ends lost 5 bases and 5 bases respectively, with 21 bases between them. Germline V gene lookup returns CDR1 SGHTA and CDR2 FQGNSA. This chain's CDR3 is CASSNRAGTQPNEKLFF. DNA of the CDR3: TGTGCCAGCAGCAACCGGGCCGGGACGCAGCCAAATGAAAAACTGTTTTTT.

The chain links TRBV7-9 to TRBJ2-5; 9 bases fit TRBD1. The CDR3 runs to 17 residues. Per germline, CDR1 SEHNR and CDR2 FQNEAQ (reference sequence). V was pared by 2 bases and J by 1 base, with 8 bases of the junction left unmatched. The CDR3 is CASSLKPNRGPQETQYF. CDR3 coding DNA: TGTGCCAGCAGCTTAAAGCCCAACAGGGGGCCCCAAGAGACCCAGTACTTC.

The V and J genes are TRBV5-1 and TRBJ2-1; 10 nucleotides match TRBD2. Looked up from germline, CDR1 is SGHRS and CDR2 is YFSETQ. Unmatched junction bases numbered 6, after V lost 3 bases and J lost 3 bases. The CDR3 has 16 residues. The DNA for the CDR3 is TGCGCCAGCAGCTCAGTAGCGGGGGGAAACTACAATGAGCAGTTCTTC. Amino acid sequence: CASSSVAGGNYNEQFF. Using reference TRBV5-1 and TRBJ2-1 for the parts outside the CDR3, the full variable domain is KAGVTQTPRYLIKTRGQQVTLSCSPISGHRSVSWYQQTPGQGLQFLFEYFSETQRNKGNFPGRFSGRQFSNSRSEMNVSTLELGDSALYLCASSSVAGGNYNEQFFGPGTRLTVL.

This clone occurred once. The genes are TRBV27 and TRBJ2-5, with 13 bases identical to TRBD2. V was clipped by 5 bases and J by 2 bases; unmatched bases: 5. Germline assignment: CDR1 MNHEY and CDR2 SMNVEV (reference sequence). There are 16 residues in the CDR3. This chain's CDR3 is CASSPTGLAGQETQYF. The CDR3 DNA sequence: TGTGCCAGCAGTCCGACGGGACTAGCGGGGCAAGAGACCCAGTACTTC.

V and J are TRBV6-1 and TRBJ1-1; weak D call: TRBD1 (5 bases). Per the germline V gene, CDR1 is MNHNS and CDR2 is SASEGT. The CDR3 loop spans 15 amino acids. V shed 3 bases and J shed 4 bases, with 15 bases lying between them. Written as DNA, the CDR3 is TGTGCCAGCAGTGATAATAGGGGACGTGGCACTGAAGCTTTCTTT. It yields the protein CASSDNRGRGTEAFF.

The chain combines TRBV28 with TRBJ2-3; D uncertain. CDR1 and CDR2 from the germline V gene are MDHEN and SYDVKM. The CDR3 has 12 residues. V was trimmed by 4 bases and J by 3 bases, leaving 5 bases between them. CDR3 in amino acids: CASSSVTDTQYF. The CDR3, as DNA: TGTGCCAGCAGTTCTGTTACAGATACGCAGTATTTT.